This T cell receptor (beta chain) derives from a study of T cells in Graves' hyperthyroidism and ophthalmopathy. Turning to the study itself: Peripheral blood was acquired at first diagnosis, ahead of any therapy whatsoever. General observations from the study: Ophthalmopathy and stable hyperthyroidism were separated by a 13 V-J model. With a median lead of around 5.9 months before onset, the model predicted ophthalmopathy.

There are a few counts of this clonotype. Its specificity is unknown. The authors deemed Graves' hyperthyroidism stable absent ophthalmopathy progression within 18 months. RNA transcripts provided the source from which TCR beta CDR3 regions were amplified. First-round RT-PCR targeting the TCR CDR3 was performed with the HTBI primer set. TCRdb called the multiplex PCR reads again in MiXCR, with one record for every CDR3 protein. The top ten hold around 7.7% of the sample, which has about 710,000 distinct CDR3 sequences, roughly 17% seen once. The V gene's germline CDR1 is MNHEY and CDR2 SMNVEV (reference sequence). J gave up 7 bases and V 6 bases, and 7 bases lay outside the gene matches. CDR3 size: 15 residues.

V is TRBV27 and J is TRBJ2-3, with 13 bases that match TRBD2. The sequenced sample consisted of blood. This receptor was obtained from a young man with Graves' hyperthyroidism. The CDR3 region is CASSVTSGRANTQYF. CDR3 DNA: TGTGCCAGCAGCGTAACTAGCGGGAGGGCCAATACGCAGTATTTT.